This T cell receptor beta chain appears in the sequencing data of a study of T cells in women clearing cervical HPV infection (dated by TCRdb to the late 2010s). Regarding the research as a whole: The cases were 25 to 30 women with histologically confirmed HPV16-related CIN3 or worse, and 2 of these cases were invasive cancers. The controls were around 25 women whose single incident HPV16 infection cleared within 12 months with no development of precancer or cancer. Blood from cases was collected at the visit at which the lesion was first identified, whereas blood from controls was collected once infection was no longer detected. For cases, a median interval of 149 days, with an interquartile range of about 85 to 200 days, was observed between lesion detection and blood sampling. Because only a few women had HLA typing data, the possibility that HLA type acted as a confounder could not be ruled out. Nested within Costa Rica's Guanacaste HPV Natural History Study, an exploratory proof-of-principle case-control study compared TCR repertoires across cervical HPV16 outcomes. Cases and controls were matched on year of sample collection and on age within five years. Cases had a median age of 34 years and controls had a median age of about 41, with no significant differences in baseline characteristics. In the parent cohort, approximately 9,400 women aged 18 or older were enrolled in Guanacaste, Costa Rica, during about 1992 to 1994 and were followed for roughly 7 years. Five blinded duplicates per group were added as quality controls, so that 60 or so samples were obtained: about 50 participants and some 10 replicates.

Every participant had a single incident cervical HPV16 infection, and prevalent HPV16 infections were excluded. Cervical HPV DNA was detected by MY09/MY11 PCR and genotyped by dot-blot hybridization. Approximately 15 mL of heparinized blood were centrifuged, and the buffy coat was aliquoted, frozen at -30°C, then stored at -80°C. QIAGEN kits were used to extract genomic DNA from buffy coat specimens. Using the immunoSEQ assay, multiplex PCR amplified TCR beta CDR3 regions from an average of 1200 ng of genomic DNA per sample. The assay corrected primer bias using a complete synthetic TCR repertoire to establish an amplification baseline. Amplicons were sequenced on the Illumina platform. Concerning the study's data processing: Error correction of the sequences involved clustering with frequency ratios plus a modified nearest-neighbor algorithm, after which the sequences were analyzed in the immunoSEQ Analyzer using IMGT gene definitions. At each rarefaction depth, TCR richness and evenness were averaged over 20 rarefaction repeats, and samples with fewer sequences than the depth were excluded. Wilcoxon rank sum tests with FDR correction were used to compare V, D and J gene relative abundances between the groups. For the blinded duplicates, the intraclass correlation was 90% to 97% for TCR richness and averaged 76.4% across around 66 gene segments. Here the immuneACCESS table is served through TCRdb, limited to in-frame sequences with V and J called. Missing clones are a known gap in these copies; in checked studies unresolved V genes cover under half, and the rest lacks a known reason. V and J calls and clone size are copied from that table; D and trimming were computed from the DNA. The sample table holds around 30,000 clones. The biggest ten clones account for roughly 2.8% of the sample.

Frequency indicates this clone is medium-sized (0.01 to 0.1%); no count is kept. Its antigen is unknown. The CDR3 goes on 3 residues after the read ends, and that part is filled in from the germline J gene. CDR1 is given as KGHSH and CDR2 as LQKENI, both from the germline V gene. Relative to germline, V is missing 5 bases and J is missing 2 bases, with 8 bases of the junction outside any gene match. The CDR3 runs 15 amino acids, cysteine and phenylalanine included. The DNA covers only part of the CDR3, 36 bases in frame from base 1. Points the paper makes about the study in general: The cross-sectional design could not show whether the associations came before the infection or were a result of it, and neither effector/memory subsets nor HPV-specific T cells were isolated. Random forest classifiers combining richness and V gene abundances distinguished cases from controls with an estimated AUC of roughly 0.83. TCR repertoire richness was significantly higher in CIN3+ cases than in controls across sequencing depths, while evenness did not differ. Lower TRBV6-7 relative abundance was observed in cases than in controls (roughly 0.12% versus 0.15%; Bonferroni P = 0.0008). Because the number of T cells in each sample was unknown, differences in richness could reflect differing T-cell content rather than repertoire biology.

The chain is encoded by TRBV18 joined to TRBJ2-5; 7 nucleotides in the junction match TRBD1. Sequencing was performed on blood buffy coat. The sequence was obtained from a woman aged 18-69 years with a cervical HPV16 infection that either progressed to CIN3+ or cleared (not recorded which). The encoded CDR3 is CASSGRTGTQETQYF. The covered CDR3 bases are TGTGCCAGCTCAGGCCGGACAGGTACACAAGAGACC.